Listed below are T cell receptor beta chains from one sample, sequenced in a study of spatial heterogeneity in lung cancer. Each CDR3 protein is one row after TCRdb ran MiXCR on the 5' RACE reads. The sample records about 11,000 distinct CDR3 sequences, about 5.7% being singletons. Sample: PBMCs, taken at surgery. Receptor source: a male donor with early-stage non-small cell lung cancer. Both conserved end residues are part of each CDR3. A D gene is named only where the DNA matches it firmly. Clone sizes are given selectively: once, few, many, or a class where the clone is expanded.

clone size,D gene,V gene,J gene,CDR3 DNA,CDR3 protein
few,TRBD2,TRBV6-2/TRBV6-3,TRBJ2-1,TGTGCCAGCAGTTACCTAGCGGGGGGGCTGGATGAGCAGTTCTTC,CASSYLAGGLDEQFF
few,TRBD1,TRBV6-2/TRBV6-3,TRBJ1-2,TGTGCCAGCAGTGGACAGGTCTATGGCTACACCTTC,CASSGQVYGYTF
few,NA,TRBV14,TRBJ1-1,TGTGCCAGCAGCCAAACGGGACGCCTGAACACTGAAGCTTTCTTT,CASSQTGRLNTEAFF
NA,NA,TRBV7-2,TRBJ2-5,TGTGCCAGCAGCTTAGGGGGTTATCAAGAGACCCAGTACTTC,CASSLGGYQETQYF
many,NA,TRBV7-8,TRBJ1-4,TGTGCCAGCAGCAACCAGAGAGGGGGAGGCGAAAAACTGTTTTTT,CASSNQRGGGEKLFF
many,TRBD2,TRBV30,TRBJ2-7,TGTGCCTGGAGCCGGGGACTAGCCTACGAGCAGTACTTC,CAWSRGLAYEQYF
many,NA,TRBV2,TRBJ1-5,TGTGCCAGCAGTGACAGTAATTGGCAGCCCCAGCATTTT,CASSDSNWQPQHF
NA,TRBD1,TRBV7-2,TRBJ2-1,TGTGCCAGCAGCTACAACAGGGGCGGTGAGCAGTTCTTC,CASSYNRGGEQFF
many,NA,TRBV3-1,TRBJ2-2,TGTGCCAGCAGCCCCCGGACCGGGGAGCTGTTTTTT,CASSPRTGELFF
medium-sized,NA,TRBV3-1,TRBJ1-1,TGTGCCAGCAGCCAAGACACGACAGGTTGGACTGAAGCTTTCTTT,CASSQDTTGWTEAFF
medium-sized,TRBD2,TRBV11-2,TRBJ2-7,TGTGCCAGCAGCGCGGCTAGCGGGAGCCCATACGAGCAGTACTTC,CASSAASGSPYEQYF
NA,NA,TRBV27,TRBJ2-7,TGTGCCAGCAGTTTTGGTAGGGCAGGGGCCTACGTGCAGTACTTC,CASSFGRAGAYVQYF
NA,NA,TRBV28,TRBJ1-5,TGTGCCAGCAGAAGTCCTTTAAATCAGCCCCAGCATTTT,CASRSPLNQPQHF
medium-sized,NA,TRBV5-1,TRBJ1-1,TGCGCCAGCAGCCCACAGGATTTGAACACTGAAGCTTTCTTT,CASSPQDLNTEAFF
NA,NA,TRBV12-3/TRBV12-4,TRBJ2-7,TGTGCCAGCAGTACCGGGCCTTCCTGGGGCCTATACGAGCAGTACTTC,CASSTGPSWGLYEQYF
many,TRBD2,TRBV20-1,TRBJ2-2,TGCAGTGCCGCTCCCGCCGGACTAGCGGGAGGGCCTGGGGAGCTGTTTTTT,CSAAPAGLAGGPGELFF
NA,NA,TRBV2,TRBJ1-4,TGTGCCAGCAGTGAAGTTGGTTCAACTAATGAAAAACTGTTTTTT,CASSEVGSTNEKLFF
medium-sized,TRBD1,TRBV23-1,TRBJ2-4,TGCGCCAGCAGTCAAGGACAGGGGAACAAAAACATTCAGTACTTC,CASSQGQGNKNIQYF
medium-sized,NA,TRBV29-1,TRBJ2-4,TGCAGCGTTGTAGGGACCCGAGGGGTTCTAGCCAAAAACATTCAGTACTTC,CSVVGTRGVLAKNIQYF
NA,TRBD2,TRBV20-1,TRBJ2-1,TGCAGTGCTACCTTAGCGGGTGGGCGGTACAATGAGCAGTTCTTC,CSATLAGGRYNEQFF